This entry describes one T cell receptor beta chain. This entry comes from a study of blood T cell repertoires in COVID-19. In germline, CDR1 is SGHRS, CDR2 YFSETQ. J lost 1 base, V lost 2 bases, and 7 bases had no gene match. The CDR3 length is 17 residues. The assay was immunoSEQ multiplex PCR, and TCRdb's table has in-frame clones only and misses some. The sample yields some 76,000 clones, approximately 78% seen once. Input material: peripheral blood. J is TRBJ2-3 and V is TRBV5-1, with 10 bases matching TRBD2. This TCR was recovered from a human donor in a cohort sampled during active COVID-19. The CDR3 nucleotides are TGCGCCAGCAGCTTTAGCCTAGCGGGGGTTGGCACAGATACGCAGTATTTT. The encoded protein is CASSFSLAGVGTDTQYF.